Reported below is one T cell receptor beta chain. Its matching antigen is unknown. The junction departs from the called germline gene at one end, perhaps through a read error. The data were taken from a study of cytomegalovirus exposure and HLA in healthy donors. Overall study findings and caveats: Donors were assumed by presence/absence analyses to have roughly uniform sequencing depth. Overall, about 160 TCR beta chains were annotated as cytomegalovirus-associated. For most subjects, TCR beta sequences were reported to predict HLA-A and HLA-B alleles with accuracy.

This PCR relied on a set of 60 Vbeta primers and 13 Jbeta primers. As processed by the authors: Later, 65 million to 90 million unique TCR beta chains were counted in an analysis, and roughly 11 million of them were shared. TCRdb's table, derived via immunoSEQ multiplex PCR, lists solely in-frame clones and lacks some. The V and J calls and the clone size are those of that table, but D and trimming were determined from the DNA. This sample has 140,000 or so clones, with approximately 79% found just once. The CDR3 contains 13 residues. Germline CDR1 and CDR2: SSHAT and FNYEAQ (reference sequence). This chain links TRBV7-7 with TRBJ2-3, with TRBD1 matching over 10 bases. The sample comprised PBMCs. This clonotype originated in a man between 18 and 29 years old in good health and CMV-seropositive. The CDR3, as DNA: TGTGCTAGCAGCCGGGACAGGGGAAATACGCAGTATTTT. Its protein product is CASSRDRGNTQYF.